This TCR beta chain was found in a study of cytomegalovirus exposure and HLA in healthy donors. For the study at large: Genotyping of some 390 donors showed that over 80% belonged to the Caucasian-associated ancestry cluster.

V lost 6 bases to trimming and J lost 5 bases; unmatched junction nucleotides: 7. This CDR3 has 14 amino acids. Per the germline V gene, CDR1 is GTSNPN and CDR2 is SVGIG (reference sequence). This clone was observed a handful of times. What it binds is unknown. Points from the study as a whole: For cytomegalovirus status, the classifier reportedly gave diagnoses with high specificity and sensitivity. The authors enumerated 150 to 200 TCR beta chains as linked to cytomegalovirus. Within the data, a cluster of highly shared sequence variants was likely a sequencing artifact.

This PCR relied on a set of 60 Vbeta primers and 13 Jbeta primers. TCRdb's copy holds only in-frame clones and misses some; the assay was immunoSEQ multiplex PCR. The top ten hold under 2% of the sample, which has approximately 140,000 clones, 73% seen once. The chain couples TRBV30 to TRBJ2-2, with 9 positions matching TRBD1. The sequence derives from a woman between 18 and 29 years old in good health and CMV-seronegative. The sample consisted of PBMCs. CDR3 DNA sequence: TGTGCCTGCCGGGGACAGGGTGAAACCGGGGAGCTGTTTTTT. This gives the protein CACRGQGETGELFF.